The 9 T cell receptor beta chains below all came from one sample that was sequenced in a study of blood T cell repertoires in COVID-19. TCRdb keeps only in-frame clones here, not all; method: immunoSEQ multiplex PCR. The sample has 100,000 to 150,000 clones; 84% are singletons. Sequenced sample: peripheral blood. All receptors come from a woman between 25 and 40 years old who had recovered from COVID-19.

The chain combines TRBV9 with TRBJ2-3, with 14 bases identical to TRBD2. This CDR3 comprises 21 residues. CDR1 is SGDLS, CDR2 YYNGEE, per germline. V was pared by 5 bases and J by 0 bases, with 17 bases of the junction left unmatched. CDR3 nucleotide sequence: TGTGCCAGCAGTTTTTACCCCGGGACTAGCGGGAGTTTGCGTAGCACAGATACGCAGTATTTT. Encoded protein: CASSFYPGTSGSLRSTDTQYF.

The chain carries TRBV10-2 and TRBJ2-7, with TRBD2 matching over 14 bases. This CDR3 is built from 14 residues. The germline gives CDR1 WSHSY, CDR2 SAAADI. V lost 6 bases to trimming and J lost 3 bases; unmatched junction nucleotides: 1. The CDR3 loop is CASRGTSGSYEQYF. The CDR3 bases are TGCGCCAGCAGAGGGACTAGCGGGAGCTACGAGCAGTACTTC.

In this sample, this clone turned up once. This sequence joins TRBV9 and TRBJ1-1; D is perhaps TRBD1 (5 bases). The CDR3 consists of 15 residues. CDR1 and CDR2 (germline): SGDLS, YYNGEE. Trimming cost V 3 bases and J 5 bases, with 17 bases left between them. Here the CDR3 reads CASSGKGEVGTEAFF. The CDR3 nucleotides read TGTGCCAGCAGCGGGAAAGGGGAGGTAGGGACTGAAGCTTTCTTT.

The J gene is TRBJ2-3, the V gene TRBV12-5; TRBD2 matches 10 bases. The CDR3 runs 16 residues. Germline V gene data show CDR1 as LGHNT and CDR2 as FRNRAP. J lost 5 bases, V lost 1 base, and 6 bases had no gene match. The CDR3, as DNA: TGTGCTAGTGGTTTGGACCCAGCGGGGGGGATAGATACGCAGTATTTT. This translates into CASGLDPAGGIDTQYF. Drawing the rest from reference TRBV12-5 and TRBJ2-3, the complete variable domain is DARVTQTPRHKVTEMGQEVTMRCQPILGHNTVFWYRQTMMQGLELLAYFRNRAPLDDSGMPKDRFSAEMPDATLATLKIQPSEPRDSAVYFCASGLDPAGGIDTQYFGPGTRLTVL.

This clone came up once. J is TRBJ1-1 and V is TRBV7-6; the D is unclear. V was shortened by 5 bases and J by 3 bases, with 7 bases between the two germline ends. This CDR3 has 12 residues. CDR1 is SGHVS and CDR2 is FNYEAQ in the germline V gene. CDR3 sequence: CASSPRDTEAFF. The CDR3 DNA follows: TGTGCCAGCAGCCCTCGTGACACTGAAGCTTTCTTT.

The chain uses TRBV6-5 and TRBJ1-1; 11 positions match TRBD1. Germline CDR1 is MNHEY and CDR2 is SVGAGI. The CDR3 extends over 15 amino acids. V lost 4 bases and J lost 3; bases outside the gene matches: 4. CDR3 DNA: TGTGCCAGCAGTTCCCCGGGACAGGGGGACACTGAAGCTTTCTTT. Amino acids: CASSSPGQGDTEAFF.

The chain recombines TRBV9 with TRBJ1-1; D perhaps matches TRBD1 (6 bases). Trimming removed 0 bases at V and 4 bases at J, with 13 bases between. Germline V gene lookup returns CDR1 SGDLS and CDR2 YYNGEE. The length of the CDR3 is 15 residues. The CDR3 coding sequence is TGTGCCAGCAGCGTAGATCCAGGGGTGGCCACTGAAGCTTTCTTT. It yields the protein CASSVDPGVATEAFF. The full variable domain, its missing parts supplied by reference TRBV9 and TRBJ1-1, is DSGVTQTPKHLITATGQRVTLRCSPRSGDLSVYWYQQSLDQGLQFLIQYYNGEERAKGNILERFSAQQFPDLHSELNLSSLELGDSALYFCASSVDPGVATEAFFGQGTRLTVV.

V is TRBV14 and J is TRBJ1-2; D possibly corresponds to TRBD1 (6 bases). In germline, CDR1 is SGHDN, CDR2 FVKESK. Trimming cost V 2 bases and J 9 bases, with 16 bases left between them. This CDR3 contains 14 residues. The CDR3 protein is CASSQRGGEQRYTF. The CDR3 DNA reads TGTGCCAGCAGCCAAAGAGGGGGGGAACAACGCTACACCTTC.

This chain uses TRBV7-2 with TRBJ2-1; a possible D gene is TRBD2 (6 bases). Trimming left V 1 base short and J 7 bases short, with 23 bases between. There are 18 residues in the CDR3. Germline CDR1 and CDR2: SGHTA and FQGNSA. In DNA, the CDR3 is TGTGCCAGCAGCTTAGTAAGACACGCGGGAAAGGGGCGGAATGAGCAGTTCTTC. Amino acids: CASSLVRHAGKGRNEQFF.